The 20 T cell receptor beta chains below all came from one sample that was sequenced in a study of shared T cell receptors in the human thymus. The assay was immunoSEQ multiplex PCR, and TCRdb's table has in-frame clones only and misses some. The table has more than 550,000 clones, 87% seen once. The same sample was also studied in work on human thymus T cells.

Sequencing used thymocytes. The origin of the receptors is a boy less than two years old with a congenital heart defect.

The genes are TRBV19 and TRBJ2-1; 16 bases agree with TRBD2. V dropped 5 bases and J dropped 6; count of bases not matched to a gene: 4. The germline gives CDR1 LNHDA, CDR2 SQIVND (reference sequence). The CDR3 contains 16 residues. The CDR3 DNA sequence: TGTGCCAGTAGTCCGGGACTAGCGGGGGGGGCCAATGAGCAGTTCTTC. Protein: CASSPGLAGGANEQFF.

This clone was recorded only once. The chain has TRBV4-3 and TRBJ1-6; 7 bases fit TRBD1. Unmatched junction bases numbered 17, after V lost 1 base and J lost 5 bases. This CDR3 region has 20 residues. CDR1 and CDR2 from the germline V gene are LGHNA and YSLEER. This chain's CDR3 is CASSQGDSTYGDSNNSPLHF. The CDR3 DNA sequence: TGCGCCAGCAGCCAAGGCGATTCAACCTACGGGGACAGCAATAATTCACCCCTCCACTTT.

The chain is built from TRBV7-9 and TRBJ2-2, with D hard to call. Per the germline V gene, CDR1 is SEHNR and CDR2 is FQNEAQ (reference sequence). The CDR3 extends over 15 amino acids. Trimming took off 3 bases at V and 3 bases at J, with 11 bases between the two ends. Here the CDR3 reads CASSFGSSDTGELFF. The CDR3 DNA follows: TGTGCCAGCAGCTTCGGGTCATCGGACACCGGGGAGCTGTTTTTT.

The chain carries TRBV15 and TRBJ2-1, with D unclear. V was trimmed by 0 bases and J by 2 bases, leaving 20 bases between them. The germline V gene encodes CDR1 LNHNV and CDR2 YYDKDF (reference sequence). The CDR3 is 19 amino acids. CDR3 sequence reads: CATSRDCRLNSIAYNEQFF. CDR3 in DNA: TGTGCCACCAGCAGAGATTGCAGGTTGAATAGTATTGCCTACAATGAGCAGTTCTTC.

This rearrangement joins TRBV4-3 to TRBJ2-3, with 9 bases aligning to TRBD2. V trimming: 4 bases; J trimming: 5 bases; junction bases outside the gene matches: 7. The CDR3 length is 15 residues. Germline loops: CDR1 LGHNA, CDR2 YSLEER. CDR3 nucleotide sequence: TGCGCCAGCAGCCCAACGCGGGGGGGAGGAGATACGCAGTATTTT. Translated: CASSPTRGGGDTQYF.

This clone was counted once. The V call is TRBV7-2, the J call TRBJ2-2; tentative D call: TRBD2 (6 bases). V was pared by 0 bases and J by 6 bases, with 8 bases between. Germline values: CDR1 SGHTA, CDR2 FQGNSA. The CDR3 is 14 amino acids. CDR3 in amino acids: CASSLAAGPGELFF. The CDR3 DNA reads TGTGCCAGCAGCTTAGCGGCGGGGCCCGGGGAGCTGTTTTTT.

The chain recombines TRBV12-5 with TRBJ2-1; 10 bases match TRBD2. Trimming cost V 1 base and J 0 bases; bases outside gene matches: 18. This CDR3 is 22 amino acids long. Germline CDR1 is LGHNT and CDR2 is FRNRAP. CDR3 in amino acids: CASGLDDKLAGPVFTSYNEQFF. For the CDR3, the DNA is TGTGCTAGTGGTTTGGACGACAAACTAGCGGGGCCTGTTTTTACCTCCTACAATGAGCAGTTCTTC.

The chain couples TRBV4-1 to TRBJ2-7; TRBD1 aligns across 9 bases. CDR3 length: 14 amino acids. Germline trimming cut 2 bases from V and 6 bases from J; bases unmatched to any gene: 5. Germline-derived CDR1 and CDR2 are MGHRA and YSYEKL. CDR3 protein: CASSQLQGAVEQYF. CDR3 DNA: TGCGCCAGCAGCCAACTACAGGGGGCAGTCGAGCAGTACTTC.

The genes are TRBV6-1 and TRBJ2-1; TRBD1 might be the D (6 bases). This CDR3 comprises 14 residues. Trimming removed 4 bases from V and 4 bases from J, with 11 bases in between. The V gene's germline CDR1 is MNHNS and CDR2 SASEGT. The CDR3 DNA is TGTGCCAGCAGTGCTCAGGGGCGATACAATGAGCAGTTCTTC. It translates to CASSAQGRYNEQFF.

This clone appeared a single time. The rearrangement links TRBV5-4 to TRBJ2-1; D is ambiguous. Looked up from germline, CDR1 is SGHNT and CDR2 is YYREEE (reference sequence). This CDR3 comprises 17 residues. Trimming stripped 1 base from V and 0 bases from J, with 14 bases between. In DNA, the CDR3 is TGTGCCAGCAGCTTGTTTGTTACGATGAGCTCCTACAATGAGCAGTTCTTC. Its protein is CASSLFVTMSSYNEQFF.

V gene TRBV30 combines with J gene TRBJ1-6, with D perhaps TRBD1 (6 bases). CDR1 is GTSNPN, CDR2 SVGIG, per germline (reference sequence). This CDR3 has 16 residues. V lost 1 base and J lost 6, with 16 bases in between. CDR3 loop: CAWSGRCARGNSPLHF. The CDR3 nucleotides read TGTGCCTGGAGTGGACGTTGTGCCAGGGGTAATTCACCCCTCCACTTT.

This clone came up a few times. The V call is TRBV4-3, the J call TRBJ1-5; 7 bases are shared with TRBD1. The germline V gene encodes CDR1 LGHNA and CDR2 YSLEER. J lost 2 bases, V lost 0 bases, and 4 bases had no gene match. The CDR3 has 16 residues. The CDR3 region has the DNA TGCGCCAGCAGCCAAGACCGGGACAGACGCAATCAGCCCCAGCATTTT. Translation: CASSQDRDRRNQPQHF.

This clone is a singleton in its sample. This rearrangement joins TRBV28 to TRBJ1-4; D is perhaps TRBD1 (6 bases). The CDR3 consists of 14 residues. Trimming removed 8 bases at V and 4 bases at J, with 14 bases between. Per the germline V gene, CDR1 is MDHEN and CDR2 is SYDVKM. The DNA of the CDR3 is TGTGCCAGCGGCGAGGACAGAAGTAATGAAAAACTGTTTTTT. Amino acids: CASGEDRSNEKLFF. Drawing the rest from reference TRBV28 and TRBJ1-4, the complete variable domain is DVKVTQSSRYLVKRTGEKVFLECVQDMDHENMFWYRQDPGLGLRLIYFSYDVKMKEKGDIPEGYSVSREKKERFSLILESASTNQTSMYLCASGEDRSNEKLFFGSGTQLSVL.

This chain joins TRBV27 and TRBJ2-2; D may be TRBD2 (6 bases). This CDR3 has 16 residues. Germline CDR1 MNHEY, CDR2 SMNVEV (reference sequence). The ends were cut back, 6 bases at V and 0 bases at J, with 14 bases in the middle. For the CDR3, the DNA is TGTGCCAGCAGGAGGACTACCCGTACGAACACCGGGGAGCTGTTTTTT. Amino acids: CASRRTTRTNTGELFF.

The CDR3 nucleotides are TGTGCCAGCTCACCGCTAGGGACTAGCGGCAGTACCTACGAGCAGTACTTC. Amino acid sequence: CASSPLGTSGSTYEQYF. This chain connects TRBV18 to TRBJ2-7, with 11 bases identical to TRBD2. This CDR3 has 17 amino acids. V was clipped by 3 bases and J by 2 bases; unmatched bases: 9. In germline, CDR1 is KGHSH, CDR2 LQKENI. Together with reference TRBV18 and TRBJ2-7, the CDR3 gives the full variable domain: NAGVMQNPRHLVRRRGQEARLRCSPMKGHSHVYWYRQLPEEGLKFMVYLQKENIIDESGMPKERFSAEFPKEGPSILRIQQVVRGDSAAYFCASSPLGTSGSTYEQYFGPGTRLTVT.

This chain's CDR3 is CASSPSGQGALKYF. DNA of the CDR3: TGTGCCAGTAGTCCCTCGGGACAGGGGGCTTTGAAGTACTTC. The chain carries TRBV19 and TRBJ2-7; TRBD1 matches at 12 bases. Trimming removed 5 bases from V and 11 bases from J; junction bases left unmatched: 10. Germline V lookup: CDR1 LNHDA, CDR2 SQIVND (reference sequence). The length of the CDR3 is 14 residues.

The chain combines TRBV7-3 with TRBJ2-7, with TRBD1 matching over 9 bases. The germline gives CDR1 SGHTA, CDR2 FQGTGA. J lost 3 bases, V lost 7 bases, and 10 bases had no gene match. The length of the CDR3 is 15 residues. This CDR3 is CASILGGTGNYEQYF. CDR3 sequence (DNA): TGTGCCAGCATCCTGGGTGGGACAGGGAACTACGAGCAGTACTTC.

The chain joins TRBV4-3 to TRBJ1-1, with D perhaps matching TRBD1 (6 bases). With 6 bases removed from V and 3 bases from J, the gap between germline ends came to 26 bases. There are 18 residues in the CDR3. Germline CDR1 LGHNA, CDR2 YSLEER. The CDR3 bases are TGCGCCAGCAGAGAACGCCGGGTCAGGGGACATTTAGACACTGAAGCTTTCTTT. Translating gives CASRERRVRGHLDTEAFF.

The chain links TRBV21-1 to TRBJ1-1; whether TRBD1, the table's D call, matches the DNA was not checked. TRBV21-1 is assigned pseudogene status. The CDR3 is 18 amino acids. In DNA, the CDR3 is TGTGCCAGCACTCTGAGTTCGGGCAGGGGGATTTTGAACACTGAAGCTTTCTTT. It encodes CASTLSSGRGILNTEAFF.

The V call is TRBV19, the J call TRBJ1-4; 7 bases match TRBD1. Germline CDR1 and CDR2: LNHDA and SQIVND (reference sequence). V lost 3 bases, J lost 6 bases, and 10 bases stayed unmatched. The CDR3 is 16 amino acids. The CDR3, as DNA: TGTGCCAGTAGTATCGCCTCGACAGGGTATCATGAAAAACTGTTTTTT. Amino acid sequence: CASSIASTGYHEKLFF.